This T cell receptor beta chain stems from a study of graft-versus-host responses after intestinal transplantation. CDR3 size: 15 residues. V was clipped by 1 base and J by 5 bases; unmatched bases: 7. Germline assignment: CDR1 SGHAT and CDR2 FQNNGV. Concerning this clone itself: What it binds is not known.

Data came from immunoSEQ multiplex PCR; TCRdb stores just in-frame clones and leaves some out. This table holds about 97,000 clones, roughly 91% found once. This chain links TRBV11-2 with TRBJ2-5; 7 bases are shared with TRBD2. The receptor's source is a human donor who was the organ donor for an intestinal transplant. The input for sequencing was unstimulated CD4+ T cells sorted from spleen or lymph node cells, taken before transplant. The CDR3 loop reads CASSLGGRGGETQYF. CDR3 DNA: TGTGCCAGCAGCTTAGGAGGGCGCGGGGGTGAGACCCAGTACTTC.